These T cell receptor beta chains were read from a single sample in a study of neurological immune-mediated disorders. TCRdb independently ran MiXCR on the 5' RACE reads; one entry per CDR3 protein. This table holds around 97,000 distinct CDR3 sequences, approximately 10% found once. The sample was PBMCs. The origin of the receptors is a female donor with HTLV-1-associated myelopathy (HAM/TSP). The CDR3 runs from the conserved cysteine through the conserved F or W. The D gene is left open where the match is weak. Size is stated as once, few or many counts, or a class when the clone is expanded.

CDR3 length,J gene,V gene,D gene,clone size,CDR3 protein,CDR3 DNA
13,TRBJ1-1,TRBV5-1,-,many,CASSLLGNTEAFF,TGCGCCAGCAGCTTGTTGGGTAACACTGAAGCTTTCTTT
15,TRBJ2-1,TRBV7-2,-,many,CASSSSIIDYNEQFF,TGTGCCAGCAGCTCCTCGATTATTGACTACAATGAGCAGTTCTTC
15,TRBJ1-5,TRBV9,-,many,CASSRGGGPNQPQHF,TGTGCCAGCAGCCGCGGGGGGGGACCGAACCAGCCCCAGCATTTT
15,TRBJ2-3,TRBV9,-,few,CASSVGRTLADTQYF,TGTGCCAGCAGCGTAGGGAGGACCCTAGCAGATACGCAGTATTTT
15,TRBJ2-1,TRBV29-1,TRBD2,many,CSVVNWGGSYNEQFF,TGCAGCGTTGTAAACTGGGGGGGCTCCTACAATGAGCAGTTCTTC
16,TRBJ2-2,TRBV5-1,TRBD1,many,CASSLIRGQYTGELFF,TGCGCCAGCAGCCTAATCCGGGGACAGTACACCGGGGAGCTGTTTTTT
15,TRBJ2-7,TRBV20-1,TRBD2,many,CSALPGGGPEGEQYF,TGCAGTGCACTACCCGGCGGGGGACCCGAGGGAGAGCAGTACTTC
14,TRBJ2-1,TRBV20-1,TRBD1,many,CSQKTGSSYNEQFF,TGCAGTCAGAAGACAGGGAGCTCCTACAATGAGCAGTTCTTC
15,TRBJ2-1,TRBV27,TRBD2,many,CASREAGGSYNEQFF,TGTGCCAGTCGCGAAGCGGGGGGCTCCTACAATGAGCAGTTCTTC
14,TRBJ2-1,TRBV30,TRBD1,many,CAWVNRGSYNEQFF,TGTGCCTGGGTGAACAGGGGATCCTACAATGAGCAGTTCTTC
16,TRBJ2-3,TRBV12-3/TRBV12-4,-,few,CASSLAAGHSTDTQYF,TGTGCCAGCAGTTTAGCGGCAGGCCATAGCACAGATACGCAGTATTTT